This TCR beta chain was recorded in a study of blood T cells in healthy people across ages (dated by TCRdb to between 2014 and 2017). In terms of the full investigation: In model experiments, template switching captured roughly one uniquely barcoded TCR beta cDNA molecule for every two T cells. Using deep sequencing normalized with unique cDNA molecular identifiers, the study measured how TCR beta repertoire diversity changes with age. Four age groups were formed from the donors: young (average approximately 15 years), middle-aged (approximately 42), aged (roughly 56) and long-lived (around 82). Donors of different ages were randomly distributed across sequencing lanes to avoid experimental bias. Using the same blood draw, the study looked at two additional independent replicas of 1 million unique cDNA reads for two donors, one aged 18 to 30 and the other aged 80 or older. What the authors observed across the whole study: A strong correlation was found between observed TCR beta diversity and the percentage of naive T cells measured by flow cytometry. Donor CMV infection status was unknown, potentially confounding age-related changes in expanded clonotypes. Estimates of total diversity from one million sequenced T cells were regarded as lower bounds and underestimates. Bulk unsorted PBMC profiling prevented conclusive comparison of naive and antigen-experienced compartments. Compared with the aged group, more naive CD4+ T cells, fewer expanded clones and increased TCR diversity were shown by the long-lived group, suggesting age selection. As age increased, observed TCR beta diversity per million T cells dropped in a roughly linear way, and a significant reduction was already evident by age 40.

At the junction V is shortened by 2 bases and J by 11 bases, with 24 bases in between. As encoded in the germline V gene, CDR1 is SGHAT while CDR2 is FQNNGV. The CDR3 holds 16 amino acids from the cysteine to the phenylalanine. Only CDR3 DNA remains: 48 bases, in frame from the first base. The 40 or so donors, aged about 6 to 95 years, were systemically healthy Caucasian individuals from Russia. Ten milliliters of peripheral blood were drawn from each donor into EDTA-treated Vacutainer tubes. Ficoll-Paque density-gradient centrifugation was used to isolate PBMCs, with at least 6 million per sample. Trizol reagent was used to extract total RNA from the PBMCs, yielding at least 6 micrograms per sample. For every donor, flow cytometry on a PBMC aliquot measured the percentage of naive CD45RAhigh/CD27high T cells. Libraries were prepared through 5' RACE. The sequencer was an Illumina HiSeq 2500. A second PCR of about 7 to 12 cycles was run with a J-beta primer mix and a sample-barcoded 5' primer. Each TCR beta cDNA molecule received a unique molecular identifier from a template-switch 5' adaptor carrying 12 random nucleotides. Each sample yielded at least 2.5 million CDR3-containing paired-end reads. All of the RNA was converted into first-strand cDNA using the Mint cDNA synthesis kit, with a TRBC-specific oligonucleotide serving as the primer. After uracil-DNA glycosylase treatment, a first 18-cycle PCR used universal primers M1SS and BC2_uni_R on all cDNA. From the authors' description of their analysis: For normalization, 1 million high-quality reads were randomly selected from each sample, with every read carrying a distinct molecular identifier. Reads sharing molecular identifiers were discarded rather than binned into consensus sequences. MiTCR, with a Q25 quality threshold and the strictest error-elimination algorithm, was used for CDR3 identification, clonotype clustering and error correction. A nonparametric unseen species model using Euler transformation provided a lower-bound estimate of total TCR beta diversity. TCRdb reworked the public reads: Q25 trimming with fastp, MiXCR clone assembly, productive beta chains retained. CDR3 protein sequences are deduplicated, and each keeps its most common genes and DNA. These V and J calls are TCRdb output, not the study's own analysis. The sample records about 1.1 million distinct CDR3 sequences, more than 30% of which are singletons. Around 12% of the sample comes from the top ten.

To note about this clonotype: This receptor's antigen is unknown. The sample holds no much larger clone one base away, and base qualities are not on file.

The specimen was blood. The TCR originated in a man between 18 and 29 years old in good health. The receptor chain draws on TRBV11-2 and TRBJ2-5; the D segment is perhaps TRBD1 or TRBD2, each sharing 5 matched bases. The DNA sequence is TGTGCCAGCAGCTTACTCGGGACCGTGGACTGGAATGAGCAGTACTTC. Its protein reads: CASSLLGTVDWNEQYF.